Listed here are 21 T cell receptor delta chains from one sample, sequenced in a study of gamma-delta chains in newborns, infants, children. TCRdb reanalyzed the reads using CATT. Of around 2,300 delta-chain clones listed, around 1% are singletons. Source material: blood. These TCRs come from a child who was a newborn, infant or young child, either healthy, febrile or measles-vaccinated (not recorded which).

This clone was picked up a small number of times. A far larger clone is just one base off, so this is likely a read error. Other DNA sequences in the same sample also yield this CDR3. This chain joins TRDV2 and TRDJ3; 11 bases match TRDD3. The CDR3 sequence is 19 residues long. CDR1 is GEAIGNYY and CDR2 is EKD in the germline V gene. CDR3 loop: CACDTVLGDSSWDTRQMFF. CDR3 nucleotides: TGTGCCTGTGACACCGTACTGGGGGATAGCTCCTGGGACACCCGGCAGATGTTTTTC.

Details on this clone: This could be a read error, since a much larger clone is one nucleotide away. The sample contains more than one DNA sequence encoding this CDR3. The rearrangement links TRDV2 to TRDJ3; D might be TRDD3 (5 bases). Per the germline V gene, CDR1 is GEAIGNYY and CDR2 is EKD. The CDR3 contains 16 residues. CDR3 sequence: CACDTVGSWDTRQMFF. The CDR3 region has the DNA TGTGCCTGTGACACCGTCGGGTCCTGGGACACCCGACAGATGTTCTTC.

This clone was counted a few times. A single base is all that separates this from a far larger clone, so a read error is likely. Other DNA sequences from this sample encode an identical CDR3 as well. The rearrangement uses TRDV2 and TRDJ1; D call uncertain. The V gene's germline CDR1 is GEAIGNYY and CDR2 EKD. The CDR3 contains 16 residues. Trimming took 3 bases from V and 0 from J, leaving 16 bases between them. The CDR3 DNA reads as TGTGCCTGTGACGCGATGGGAACCCCTTACACCGATAAACTCATCTTT. Amino acids: CACDAMGTPYTDKLIF.

This clone was seen more than once but under ten times. The protein TCRdb lists belongs to a much larger clone and differs from this DNA's translation at residue 3, which points to a read error; the protein shown is made from the DNA. The V call is TRDV2, the J call TRDJ2; D is possibly TRDD3 (6 bases). The germline V gene has CDR1 GEAIGNYY and CDR2 EKD. This CDR3 is built from 15 residues. The CDR3 protein is CARDPLGPLTAQLFF. The CDR3 nucleotides read TGTGCCCGTGACCCCCTGGGGCCTTTGACAGCACAACTCTTCTTT.

This clone was detected a few times. A read error is likely here: a far larger clone is one base away. Distinct nucleotide sequences in the sample also encode this CDR3. V and J are TRDV2 and TRDJ2, with D possibly being TRDD3 (6 bases). Germline assignment: CDR1 GEAIGNYY and CDR2 EKD. The CDR3 is 15 amino acids. The CDR3 DNA follows: TGTGCCTGTGACCCCCTGGGGCCTTTGACAGCGCAACTCTTCTTT. This encodes CACDPLGPLTAQLFF.

As regards this clone: The TCRdb protein comes from a much larger clone and disagrees with this DNA's translation at residue 6, likely due to a read error; the protein given here is derived from the DNA. The V gene is TRDV2, the J gene TRDJ3, with D perhaps TRDD3 (5 bases). The V gene's germline CDR1 is GEAIGNYY and CDR2 EKD. Trimming took 3 bases from V and 0 from J, leaving 14 bases between them. CDR3 size: 18 residues. The CDR3 is CACDWRIGSSWDTRQMFF. The CDR3, as DNA: TGTGCCTGTGACTGGAGGATAGGGAGCTCCTGGGACACCCGACAGATGTTTTTC.

Concerning this clone itself: A single base is all that separates this from a far larger clone, so a read error is likely. The rearrangement links TRDV2 to TRDJ1; TRDD3 agrees at 7 bases. Germline CDR1 is GEAIGNYY and CDR2 is EKD. CDR3 size: 13 residues. This CDR3 reads CAYDTWGTDKLIF. Here the CDR3 DNA reads TGTGCCTATGACACCTGGGGGACCGATAAACTCATCTTT.

This clone was counted only a few times. A clone one base away is much larger, so this may be a read error. This sequence joins TRDV2 and TRDJ1, with 9 bases matching TRDD3. The CDR3 contains 18 residues. CDR1 and CDR2 (germline): GEAIGNYY, EKD. The CDR3 reads CARDPLLGEDLWTDKLIF. Here the CDR3 DNA reads TGTGCCCGTGACCCCCTACTGGGGGAGGACCTGTGGACCGATAAACTCATCTTT.

By share, this clone counts as large. Different DNA sequences within this sample yield the same CDR3. The V call is TRDV2, the J call TRDJ3, with D perhaps matching TRDD3 (5 bases). The germline gives CDR1 GEAIGNYY, CDR2 EKD. This CDR3 spans 15 amino acids. The V gene lost 3 bases and the J gene lost 0 bases, with 5 bases spanning the gap. The CDR3 coding sequence is TGTGCCTGTGACTGGGGCTCCTGGGACACCCGACAGATGTTTTTC. Translation: CACDWGSWDTRQMFF.

For this clone: This likely came from a read error, as a far larger clone is one base away. This sample also contains other DNA sequences that code for the same CDR3. The chain uses TRDV2 and TRDJ3; 10 bases map to TRDD3. The J segment lost 3 bases and the V segment lost 4 bases, leaving 5 bases of the junction unmatched. Per germline, CDR1 GEAIGNYY and CDR2 EKD. The CDR3 extends over 17 amino acids. The CDR3 region has the DNA TGTGCCTGTGATACCGCTGGGGGATACTGGGACACCCGACAGATGTTTTTC. Its protein product is CACDTAGGYWDTRQMFF.

This clone ranks as large (0.1 to 1%). The sample carries other DNA sequences with the same CDR3. The rearrangement uses TRDV2 and TRDJ3; 12 bases line up with TRDD3. Germline V gene data show CDR1 as GEAIGNYY and CDR2 as EKD. V shed 2 bases and J 0 bases; nucleotides not matched to a gene: 4. The CDR3 sequence is 19 residues long. The CDR3 spells CACDILGDTSSWDTRQMFF. The CDR3, as DNA: TGTGCCTGTGACATACTGGGGGATACAAGCTCCTGGGACACCCGACAGATGTTTTTC.

This clone was recorded a few times. This may be a read error: a much more frequent sequence differs by one nucleotide. Other DNA variants within this sample encode the same CDR3. The J gene is TRDJ1, the V gene TRDV2, with TRDD3 matching 9 bases. Germline V lookup: CDR1 GEAIGNYY, CDR2 EKD. CDR3 length: 17 amino acids. CDR3 sequence reads: CACDTVRGIPSTDKLIF. CDR3 nucleotide sequence: TGTGCCTGTGACACCGTCCGGGGGATACCAAGCACCGATAAACTCATCTTC.

Relative to its sample, this clone is large. Other DNA sequences within the sample encode an identical CDR3. The chain couples TRDV2 to TRDJ3; 12 nucleotides agree with TRDD3. V lost 2 bases to trimming and J lost 0 bases; unmatched junction nucleotides: 4. The CDR3 loop spans 19 amino acids. Germline V gene lookup returns CDR1 GEAIGNYY and CDR2 EKD. The chain's CDR3 is CACDRLGDTLSWDTRQMFF. The CDR3 region has the DNA TGTGCCTGTGACAGACTGGGGGATACTCTCTCCTGGGACACCCGACAGATGTTTTTC.

For this clone: The protein TCRdb gives is from a much larger clone and does not agree with this DNA's translation at residue 8, likely a read error; the protein shown here comes from the DNA. This chain links TRDV2 with TRDJ3; TRDD3 matches at 9 bases. Germline CDR1 and CDR2: GEAIGNYY and EKD. The length of the CDR3 is 18 residues. V lost 3 bases and J lost 0; bases outside the gene matches: 5. CDR3 DNA sequence: TGTGCCTGTGACTCTGGGGGATCCGACTCCTGGGACACCCGACAGATGTTTTTC. Translating gives CACDSGGSDSWDTRQMFF.

This clone appeared a few times. This sequence is one base from a far larger clone and is likely a read error. The sample has other DNA sequences that encode this CDR3 too. The chain links TRDV2 to TRDJ2; TRDD3 might be the D (5 bases). Germline V gene sequence: CDR1 GEAIGNYY, CDR2 EKD. The CDR3 totals 14 residues. The V end was cut by 0 bases, the J end by 5 bases, with 9 bases between. The CDR3: CACDTVGITAQLFF. CDR3 in DNA: TGTGCCTGTGACACCGTTGGGATTACAGCACAACTCTTCTTT.

This clone was counted only a few times. A far larger clone is one nucleotide away, so this likely arose from a read error. The sample holds other DNA sequences that translate to the same CDR3. The chain employs TRDV2 and TRDJ2; D might be TRDD3 (5 bases). The germline gives CDR1 GEAIGNYY, CDR2 EKD. This CDR3 is 14 amino acids long. The CDR3 bases are TGTGCCTGTGACACCGTCGGGATTACAGCACAACTCTTCTTC. Translating gives CACDTVGITAQLFF.

A word on this clone: TCRdb's protein, taken from a much larger clone, differs from this DNA's translation at residue 4, likely owing to a read error; the protein displayed comes from the DNA. The CDR3 spells CACGKTGGYGTWDTRQMFF. The CDR3 coding sequence is TGTGCCTGTGGCAAGACTGGGGGATACGGGACCTGGGACACCCGACAGATGTTTTTC. The chain combines TRDV2 with TRDJ3; 13 bases are a match to TRDD3. V shed 5 bases and J 2 bases; nucleotides not matched to a gene: 8. CDR3 size: 19 residues. Per germline, CDR1 GEAIGNYY and CDR2 EKD.

This clone was observed a handful of times. A far larger clone is one nucleotide away, so this likely arose from a read error. This same CDR3 is encoded by further DNA sequences in the sample. The chain carries TRDV2 and TRDJ1, with 7 bases fitting TRDD3. J lost 0 bases, V lost 0 bases, and 12 bases had no gene match. This CDR3 has 18 amino acids. CDR1 and CDR2 (germline): GEAIGNYY, EKD. As DNA, the CDR3 is TGTGCCTGTGACACCGTGCTGGGGGCCCAATACTACACCGATAAACTCATCTTT. This codes for CACDTVLGAQYYTDKLIF.

For this clone: TCRdb's listed protein matches a much larger clone and diverges from this DNA's translation at residue 5, likely through a read error; the protein shown comes from the DNA. The J gene is TRDJ2, the V gene TRDV2, with TRDD3 matching 9 bases. Trimming at V came to 2 bases and at J to 4 bases, leaving 4 bases not matched to a gene. This CDR3 contains 15 residues. Germline CDR1 GEAIGNYY, CDR2 EKD. DNA of the CDR3: TGTGCCTGTGACAAACTGGGGGACCCGACAGCACAACTCTTCTTT. Its translation: CACDKLGDPTAQLFF.

This clone was seen more than once but under ten times. The mismatch at residue 7 between this DNA's translation and the TCRdb protein of a much larger clone likely reflects a read error; the protein shown is translated from the DNA. V usage is TRDV2 and J usage is TRDJ1, with TRDD3 as a possible D gene (5 bases). V was cut by 3 bases and J by 4 bases, with 14 bases left in between. Germline CDR1 and CDR2: GEAIGNYY and EKD. The CDR3 spans 14 residues. CDR3 region: CACDLLRDDDKLIF. The CDR3 DNA reads TGTGCCTGTGACCTACTGAGGGATGACGATAAACTCATCTTT.

This clone has a handful of counts. TCRdb's protein for this DNA is that of a much larger clone and differs from the translation at residue 8, likely a read error; the protein shown is the DNA translation. This chain joins TRDV2 and TRDJ2, with TRDD3 as a possible D gene (6 bases). The ends were cut back, 0 bases at V and 3 bases at J, with 7 bases in the middle. Germline CDR1 GEAIGNYY, CDR2 EKD. This CDR3 comprises 14 residues. In DNA, the CDR3 is TGTGCCTGTGACACCTGGGGGGTGACAGCACAACTCTTCTTT. Encoded protein: CACDTWGVTAQLFF.